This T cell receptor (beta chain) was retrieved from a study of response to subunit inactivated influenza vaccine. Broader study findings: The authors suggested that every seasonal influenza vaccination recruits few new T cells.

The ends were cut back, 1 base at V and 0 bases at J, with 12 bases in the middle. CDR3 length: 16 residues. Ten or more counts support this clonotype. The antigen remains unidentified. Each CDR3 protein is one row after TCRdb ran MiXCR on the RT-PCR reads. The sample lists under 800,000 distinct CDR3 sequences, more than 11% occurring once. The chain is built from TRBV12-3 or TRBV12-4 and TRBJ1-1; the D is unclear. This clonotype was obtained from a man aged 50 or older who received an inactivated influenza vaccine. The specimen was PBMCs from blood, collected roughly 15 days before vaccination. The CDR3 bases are TGTGCCAGCAGTTTAGGAATCCTGTGGATGAACACTGAAGCTTTCTTT. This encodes CASSLGILWMNTEAFF.